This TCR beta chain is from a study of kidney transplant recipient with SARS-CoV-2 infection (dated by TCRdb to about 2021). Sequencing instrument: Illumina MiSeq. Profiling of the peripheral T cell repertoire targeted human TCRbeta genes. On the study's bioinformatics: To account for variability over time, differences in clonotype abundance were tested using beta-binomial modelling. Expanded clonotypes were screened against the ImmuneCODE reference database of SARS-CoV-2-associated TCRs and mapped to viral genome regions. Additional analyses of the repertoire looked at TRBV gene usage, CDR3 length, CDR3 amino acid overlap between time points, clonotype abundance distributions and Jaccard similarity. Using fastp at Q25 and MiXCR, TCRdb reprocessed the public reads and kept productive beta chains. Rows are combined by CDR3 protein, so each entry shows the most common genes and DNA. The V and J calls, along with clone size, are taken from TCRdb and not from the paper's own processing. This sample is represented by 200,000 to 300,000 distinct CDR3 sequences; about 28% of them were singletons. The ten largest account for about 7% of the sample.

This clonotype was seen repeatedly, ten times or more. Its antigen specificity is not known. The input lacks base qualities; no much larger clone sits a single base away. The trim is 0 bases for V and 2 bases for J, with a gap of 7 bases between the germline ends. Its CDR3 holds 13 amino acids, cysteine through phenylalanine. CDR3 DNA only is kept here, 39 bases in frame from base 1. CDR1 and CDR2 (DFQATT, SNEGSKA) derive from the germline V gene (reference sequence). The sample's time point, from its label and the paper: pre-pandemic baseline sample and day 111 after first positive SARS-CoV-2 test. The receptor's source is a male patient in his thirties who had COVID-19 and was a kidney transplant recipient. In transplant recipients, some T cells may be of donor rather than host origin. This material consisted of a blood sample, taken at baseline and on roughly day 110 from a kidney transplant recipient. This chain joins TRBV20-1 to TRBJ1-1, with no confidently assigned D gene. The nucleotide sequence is TGCAGTGCTAGAGATCTGGGCAACACTGAAGCTTTCTTT. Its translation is CSARDLGNTEAFF.